The rows below give T cell receptor beta chains drawn from one sample of a study of CD8 T cells in Susac syndrome. TCRdb itself ran the immunoSEQ multiplex PCR reads through MiXCR, one entry per CDR3 protein. The sample has some 300,000 distinct CDR3 sequences, about 91% seen once. Sequenced material: CD8+ T cells from PBMCs. These receptors originate from a human donor with multiple sclerosis. The CDR3 runs from the conserved cysteine through the conserved F or W. The D gene is left open where the match is weak.

j_call d_call v_call cdr3_nt cdr3_aa
TRBJ1-5 TRBD1 TRBV2 TGTGCCAGCAGTGTTGGACAGGGGTTGCAGCCCCAGCATTTT CASSVGQGLQPQHF
TRBJ1-1 - TRBV24-1 TGTGCCACCAGTGATTCGGGGAGCACTGAAGCTTTCTTT CATSDSGSTEAFF
TRBJ1-2 - TRBV29-1 TGCAGCGCCTCTCCCGGGACAAGGGGCGATGGCTACACCTTC CSASPGTRGDGYTF
TRBJ2-3 - TRBV30 TGTGCCTGGAGGGGGCGGTGGGGCACAGATACGCAGTATTTT CAWRGRWGTDTQYF
TRBJ2-1 - TRBV14 TGTGCCAGCAGCTGGACAGTCAATGAGCAGTTCTTC CASSWTVNEQFF
TRBJ2-7 - TRBV29-1 TGCAGCGTTGATGACAGTTCCTACGAGCAGTACTTC CSVDDSSYEQYF
TRBJ2-3 - TRBV14 TGTGCCAGCAGCCAAGAGACTTCGGATACGCAGTATTTT CASSQETSDTQYF
TRBJ1-2 - TRBV21-1 TGTGCCAGCAGCAATATCGGCACCTTTAACTATGGCTACACCTTC CASSNIGTFNYGYTF
TRBJ1-2 - TRBV6-2/TRBV6-3 TGTGCCAGCGGTGACATCCTCTATGGCTACACCTTC CASGDILYGYTF
TRBJ2-1 - TRBV27 TGTGCCAGCAGGCCAGGGTCCAACTACAATGAGCAGTTCTTC CASRPGSNYNEQFF
TRBJ2-1 - TRBV19 TGTGCCAGTAGTATAAGACAGTACAATGAGCAGTTCTTC CASSIRQYNEQFF
TRBJ2-2 - TRBV4-2 TGTGCCAGCAGCCAAGATGAGGTTTCCGTGATAGTCACCGGGGAGCTGTTTTTT CASSQDEVSVIVTGELFF
TRBJ1-1 - TRBV7-9 TGTGCCAGCAGCTTAGAGGAAGGGCCTTACGGCACTGAAGCTTTCTTT CASSLEEGPYGTEAFF
TRBJ1-4 - TRBV9 TGTGCCAGCAGCCGGTGGGAAGGGGGAACTAATGAAAAACTGTTTTTT CASSRWEGGTNEKLFF
TRBJ1-2 - TRBV3-1 TGTGCCAGCAGCCAAGTTGATCAGTTCTCTGGCTACACCTTC CASSQVDQFSGYTF
TRBJ2-7 - TRBV29-1 TGCAGCGTTGGGTCGGGCGGGGACGAGCAGTACTTC CSVGSGGDEQYF
TRBJ2-2 TRBD1 TRBV5-4 TGTGCCAGCAGCAGCGACAGGGGTCAGGTCGGGGAGCTGTTTTTT CASSSDRGQVGELFF
TRBJ2-7 - TRBV11-2 TGTGCCAGCAGCGATACGATCTCCTACGAGCAGTACTTC CASSDTISYEQYF
TRBJ2-7 - TRBV4-1 TGCGCCAGCAGCCCGCCGGGGGCCCTCGTAACCCCCGAGCAGTACTTC CASSPPGALVTPEQYF
TRBJ2-5 - TRBV2 TGTGCCAGCAGACAGACACAAGAGACCCAGTACTTC CASRQTQETQYF
TRBJ1-2 - TRBV7-9 TGTGCCAGCAGCTTAGAGGGATCAGATGGCTACACCTTC CASSLEGSDGYTF
TRBJ1-1 TRBD1 TRBV9 TGTGCCAGCAGCGCAGAAAAAGGAGGGGGCATTGGGAACACTGAAGCTTTCTTT CASSAEKGGGIGNTEAFF
TRBJ2-7 TRBD1 TRBV2 TGTGCCAGCAGAAGGATAGGACAGGGCTACGAGCAGTACTTC CASRRIGQGYEQYF
TRBJ2-2 TRBD1 TRBV24-1 TGTGCCACCAGTGCTACGGACAGGGGAGGCACCGGGGAGCTGTTTTTT CATSATDRGGTGELFF